This TCR beta chain comes out of a study of OX40 agonist ivuxolimab in advanced cancers. Turning to the study itself: Patients were treated with ivuxolimab, an agonistic anti-OX40 (CD134) antibody. Among those enrolled, mean age was approximately 62 years (range about 23 to 90) and about 82% were male. Study-wide findings and caveats: At doses 0.1 to 3.0 mg/kg, CD4+ and CD8+ clones expanded. Low normalized T-cell clonal expansion was also seen in some nonresponders.

Measured with immunoSEQ multiplex PCR; TCRdb has only the in-frame clones, and not every one. The table lists over 45,000 clones, around 88% of them singletons. In this sample, this clone turned up a few times. Its target is not known. V shed 6 bases and J shed 1 base, with 13 bases lying between them. This CDR3 contains 14 residues. CDR1 and CDR2 (germline): MNHEY, SMNVEV (reference sequence). The sample in question was CD4+ or CD8+ T cells sorted from blood, obtained in a trial of the OX40 agonist ivuxolimab. This chain joins TRBV27 and TRBJ2-7; D remains unclear. The receptor's source is an adult with an advanced solid tumor such as melanoma, head and neck, liver or kidney cancer. The CDR3: CASSLVPLSYEQYF. CDR3 nucleotides: TGTGCCAGCAGCCTTGTGCCGCTTTCCTACGAGCAGTACTTC.